This T cell receptor (beta chain) was obtained from a study of blood T cell repertoires in COVID-19. While infection was still active, Seattle patients were enrolled and then followed longitudinally. Clones were sequenced by immunoSEQ multiplex PCR, and TCRdb holds only the in-frame ones, with some missing. The data hold about 370,000 clones, with 80% to 90% observed a single time. The CDR3 consists of 16 residues. The V gene lost 3 bases and the J gene lost 2 bases, with 13 bases spanning the gap. Germline values: CDR1 MNHEY, CDR2 SMNVEV (reference sequence). The TCR sequence derives from a woman aged 30 to 39 with COVID-19, enrolled during active disease. The rearrangement links TRBV27 to TRBJ2-2; tentative D call: TRBD2 (7 bases). Sample: peripheral blood. Here the CDR3 DNA reads TGTGCCAGCAGTTTCGGTAGGGGGGGAAACACCGGGGAGCTGTTTTTT. Translating gives CASSFGRGGNTGELFF.